The 29 T cell receptor beta chains presented below share a single source sample, sequenced in a study of early stage breast cancer tumors. Data came from immunoSEQ multiplex PCR; TCRdb stores just in-frame clones and leaves some out. The profile shows 60,000 to 80,000 clones, 79% of them singletons. The source material was blood. The receptors shown here come from a person between 55 and 70 years old with breast cancer.

The rearrangement joins TRBV2 to TRBJ1-1; D unclear. CDR1 is SNHLY, CDR2 FYNNEI, per germline. The CDR3 runs 11 residues. The ends were cut back, 8 bases at V and 3 bases at J, with 7 bases in the middle. The CDR3 loop is CASSGYTEAFF. CDR3 nucleotide sequence: TGTGCCAGCTCTGGGTACACTGAAGCTTTCTTT.

The V and J genes are TRBV6-5 and TRBJ2-7; no reliable D call. V shed 6 bases and J shed 0 bases, with 15 bases lying between them. CDR1 is MNHEY and CDR2 is SVGAGI in the germline V gene. This CDR3 contains 15 residues. In DNA form, the CDR3 reads TGTGCCAGCAGCCCCCCTGGGAAGATCTCCTACGAGCAGTACTTC. Translating it yields CASSPPGKISYEQYF.

The chain recombines TRBV29-1 with TRBJ2-1; 10 nucleotides line up with TRBD1. Germline V gene data show CDR1 as SQVTM and CDR2 as ANQGSEA. CDR3 length: 11 residues. V was clipped by 6 bases and J by 10 bases; unmatched bases: 3. CDR3 sequence (DNA): TGCAGCGTCGACAGGGGGCGGGAGCAGTTCTTC. Protein sequence: CSVDRGREQFF.

V usage is TRBV7-9 and J usage is TRBJ1-1; D call uncertain. This CDR3 has 11 amino acids. Trimming shortened V by 5 bases and J by 11 bases, and 12 bases separated the two germline ends. Germline CDR1 and CDR2: SEHNR and FQNEAQ (reference sequence). CDR3 coding DNA: TGTGCCAGCAGCCCCTCCATATACGCTTTCTTT. Its translation: CASSPSIYAFF.

The chain combines TRBV7-6 with TRBJ2-2, with D tentatively TRBD1 (5 bases). The V and J ends lost 0 bases and 1 base respectively, with 9 bases between them. In germline, CDR1 is SGHVS, CDR2 FNYEAQ. This CDR3 region has 16 residues. CDR3 bases: TGTGCCAGCAGCTTAGCGTACAGGAAGAACACCGGGGAGCTGTTTTTT. Its protein product is CASSLAYRKNTGELFF.

V gene TRBV28 combines with J gene TRBJ2-5, with a possible D match to TRBD1 (6 bases). This CDR3 has 16 residues. Germline CDR1 MDHEN, CDR2 SYDVKM. Trimming left V 2 bases short and J 2 bases short, with 15 bases between. CDR3 loop: CASSLGRGPQQETQYF. The CDR3 DNA reads TGTGCCAGCAGTTTAGGCAGGGGTCCACAACAAGAGACCCAGTACTTC.

The chain links TRBV6-1 to TRBJ2-5; D uncertain. This CDR3 is built from 14 residues. CDR1 MNHNS and CDR2 SASEGT come from the germline V gene. The V end lost 0 bases, the J end lost 0 bases, and 5 bases lay between the germline ends. The CDR3 protein is CASSEAVDQETQYF. The CDR3 DNA is TGTGCCAGCAGTGAAGCAGTAGACCAAGAGACCCAGTACTTC.

J is TRBJ2-7 and V is TRBV15; TRBD1 agrees at 9 bases. CDR3 size: 15 residues. Per germline, CDR1 LNHNV and CDR2 YYDKDF (reference sequence). V lost 3 bases, J lost 7 bases, and 10 bases stayed unmatched. DNA for the CDR3: TGTGCCACCAGCAGGACACAGGGGGCTATAGGTGAGCAGTACTTC. Translated, it gives CATSRTQGAIGEQYF.

V and J are TRBV6-5 and TRBJ2-7; tentative D call: TRBD1 (6 bases). The CDR3 extends over 14 amino acids. Germline CDR1 is MNHEY and CDR2 is SVGAGI. Trimming shortened V by 6 bases and J by 2 bases, and 14 bases separated the two germline ends. The DNA for the CDR3 is TGTGCCAGCAGCCGACAGGAGCCGACCTACGAGCAGTACTTC. Protein: CASSRQEPTYEQYF.

The chain employs TRBV7-8 and TRBJ2-7; possible D gene TRBD1, 8 bases. Germline CDR1 reads SGHVS; CDR2 reads FQNEAQ. Trimming left V 5 bases short and J 5 bases short, with 25 bases between. The CDR3 extends over 17 amino acids. Written as DNA, the CDR3 is TGTGCCAGCAGCCCGCGGGGGACAGGTCGACTGGGGAACGAGCAGTACTTC. Amino acid sequence: CASSPRGTGRLGNEQYF.

V usage is TRBV12-5 and J usage is TRBJ2-3; no reliable D call. The CDR3 has 13 residues. From germline, CDR1 is LGHNT and CDR2 FRNRAP. V was trimmed by 1 base and J by 3 bases, leaving 5 bases between them. The CDR3 DNA reads as TGTGCTAGTGGTTTGGGGTCTACAGATACGCAGTATTTT. It is translated as CASGLGSTDTQYF. The whole variable domain, remainder taken from reference TRBV12-5 and TRBJ2-3, is DARVTQTPRHKVTEMGQEVTMRCQPILGHNTVFWYRQTMMQGLELLAYFRNRAPLDDSGMPKDRFSAEMPDATLATLKIQPSEPRDSAVYFCASGLGSTDTQYFGPGTRLTVL.

This chain joins TRBV15 and TRBJ1-3; possibly TRBD1 for D (5 bases). Per the germline V gene, CDR1 is LNHNV and CDR2 is YYDKDF (reference sequence). CDR3 size: 14 residues. The germline V and J ends were trimmed by 5 bases and 7 bases, with 15 bases remaining between them. CDR3 region: CATSPGRAGNTIYF. In DNA form, the CDR3 reads TGTGCCACCAGCCCCGGCAGGGCCGGGAACACCATATATTTT.

The chain employs TRBV5-6 and TRBJ1-1; D ambiguous. In germline, CDR1 is SGHDT, CDR2 YYEEEE. Trimming pared 1 base from V and 3 bases from J, leaving 10 bases between. CDR3 size: 14 residues. The CDR3 protein is CASSLLRSYTEAFF. The CDR3 DNA sequence: TGTGCCAGCAGCTTGCTCAGGTCATACACTGAAGCTTTCTTT.

This sequence joins TRBV5-5 and TRBJ1-2, with D maybe TRBD1 (6 bases). The germline V gene encodes CDR1 SGHKS and CDR2 YYEKEE (reference sequence). The V gene lost 4 bases and the J gene lost 8 bases, with 18 bases spanning the gap. The CDR3 contains 14 residues. In nucleotides, the CDR3 is TGTGCCAGCAGCCTAGGCGCCTACAGGGACGGCTACACCTTC. Translated, it gives CASSLGAYRDGYTF.

This clone occurred a few times. The genes are TRBV18 and TRBJ2-2; D not certain. The ends were cut back, 3 bases at V and 0 bases at J, with 8 bases in the middle. The CDR3 spans 15 residues. The germline gives CDR1 KGHSH, CDR2 LQKENI. In DNA, the CDR3 is TGTGCCAGCTCACCCCCGGGTTCGAACACCGGGGAGCTGTTTTTT. Translating gives CASSPPGSNTGELFF.

The gene calls are TRBV18 and TRBJ1-4; D gene unclear. The germline V and J ends were trimmed by 2 bases and 0 bases, with 7 bases remaining between them. There are 15 residues in the CDR3. CDR1 KGHSH and CDR2 LQKENI come from the germline V gene. The DNA for the CDR3 is TGTGCCAGCTCACCAACAAAACCAACTAATGAAAAACTGTTTTTT. Protein sequence: CASSPTKPTNEKLFF.

The J gene is TRBJ1-1, the V gene TRBV5-1, with D perhaps TRBD1 (6 bases). Germline assignment: CDR1 SGHRS and CDR2 YFSETQ. V was cut by 4 bases and J by 0 bases, with 13 bases left in between. The CDR3 is made up of 15 amino acids. The CDR3 coding sequence is TGCGCCAGCAGCCCAGGGGACTTCATGAACACTGAAGCTTTCTTT. The encoded protein is CASSPGDFMNTEAFF.

The chain uses TRBV11-3 and TRBJ2-1, with D perhaps matching TRBD2 (6 bases). The germline V gene has CDR1 SGHNT and CDR2 YENEEA. The ends were cut back, 2 bases at V and 1 base at J, with 12 bases in the middle. This CDR3 region has 16 residues. CDR3 in amino acids: CASSLSSGLSYNEQFF. CDR3 DNA: TGTGCCAGCAGCTTATCAAGCGGGCTATCCTACAATGAGCAGTTCTTC. Supplemented by reference TRBV11-3 and TRBJ2-1, the full variable domain reads EAGVVQSPRYKIIEKKQPVAFWCNPISGHNTLYWYLQNLGQGPELLIRYENEEAVDDSQLPKDRFSAERLKGVDSTLKIQPAELGDSAVYLCASSLSSGLSYNEQFFGPGTRLTVL.

This clone was detected only a few times. This chain joins TRBV27 and TRBJ1-2, with D perhaps matching TRBD1 (5 bases). CDR1 and CDR2 (germline): MNHEY, SMNVEV (reference sequence). The CDR3 consists of 14 residues. V lost 8 bases and J lost 2, with 15 bases in between. This chain's CDR3 is CASSSWGRNYGYTF. CDR3 coding DNA: TGTGCCAGCTCAAGTTGGGGCAGAAACTATGGCTACACCTTC.

The V gene is TRBV19, the J gene TRBJ1-1, with D maybe TRBD1 (5 bases). This CDR3 has 16 residues. CDR1 and CDR2 from the germline V gene are LNHDA and SQIVND (reference sequence). Trimming shortened V by 5 bases and J by 3 bases, and 19 bases separated the two germline ends. As DNA, the CDR3 is TGTGCCAGTAGTCAGGCGGCAGGGATTTTGGACACTGAAGCTTTCTTT. Amino acids: CASSQAAGILDTEAFF.

The chain couples TRBV7-9 to TRBJ2-7; D unresolved. The CDR3 extends over 13 amino acids. Between the trimmed V and J ends, which lost 7 bases and 0 bases, there was a span of 10 bases. Germline CDR1 reads SEHNR; CDR2 reads FQNEAQ (reference sequence). The chain's CDR3 is CASIKTNSYEQYF. CDR3 bases: TGTGCCAGCATAAAGACAAACTCCTACGAGCAGTACTTC.

The V call is TRBV10-1, the J call TRBJ1-3, with D unclear. CDR3 size: 13 residues. Germline loops: CDR1 WNHNN, CDR2 SYGVQD (reference sequence). V was cut by 3 bases and J by 2 bases, with 5 bases left in between. CDR3 region: CASSDGTGNTIYF. The CDR3, as DNA: TGCGCCAGCAGTGACGGGACTGGAAACACCATATATTTT.

The chain couples TRBV2 to TRBJ2-7, with a weak D call TRBD2 (7 bases). The CDR3 is 14 residues long. The V end lost 7 bases, the J end lost 0 bases, and 13 bases lay between the germline ends. Germline CDR1 reads SNHLY; CDR2 reads FYNNEI. The CDR3 region is CASKGGVLSYEQYF. In nucleotides, the CDR3 is TGTGCCAGCAAAGGGGGGGTTCTCTCCTACGAGCAGTACTTC.

The rearrangement joins TRBV18 to TRBJ2-5; D is unclear. Trimming removed 6 bases from V and 2 bases from J, with 10 bases in between. This CDR3 comprises 13 residues. The V gene's germline CDR1 is KGHSH and CDR2 LQKENI. The CDR3 here is CASSLDLQETQYF. The CDR3 DNA is TGTGCCAGCTCCCTGGACCTTCAAGAGACCCAGTACTTC.

This clone was detected once. The CDR3 coding sequence is TGTGCCAGCAGCCAAGATTCAGGGACGAACACTGAAGCTTTCTTT. Its protein product is CASSQDSGTNTEAFF. This chain joins TRBV4-2 and TRBJ1-1; the D gene is possibly TRBD1 (5 bases). This CDR3 has 15 amino acids. Germline-derived CDR1 and CDR2 are LGHNA and YNFKEQ. V lost 0 bases to trimming and J lost 1 base, with 9 bases between them.

The rearrangement joins TRBV11-1 to TRBJ2-5; D unresolved. This CDR3 is built from 17 residues. V shed 3 bases and J shed 4 bases, with 21 bases lying between them. Germline CDR1 SGHAT, CDR2 FQDESV (reference sequence). CDR3 coding DNA: TGTGCCAGCAGCTTTGGCCGGACGGTTCTTACACCAGAGACCCAGTACTTC. This gives the protein CASSFGRTVLTPETQYF.

The chain links TRBV10-3 to TRBJ2-3; no definite D call. Germline CDR1 ENHRY, CDR2 SYGVKD. The V end lost 2 bases, the J end lost 5 bases, and 11 bases lay between the germline ends. This CDR3 spans 14 amino acids. The CDR3 DNA reads TGTGCCATCAGTGAGGTGGCTATGCTAGATACGCAGTATTTT. It translates to CAISEVAMLDTQYF.

This chain connects TRBV9 to TRBJ2-5; no reliable D call. There are 13 residues in the CDR3. V gave up 3 bases and J gave up 1 base, with 7 bases separating them. Per the germline V gene, CDR1 is SGDLS and CDR2 is YYNGEE. CDR3 in DNA: TGTGCCAGCAGCGCGTTGGCCCAAGAGACCCAGTACTTC. Amino acids: CASSALAQETQYF.

The DNA for the CDR3 is TGTGCCAGCACCCTGGGGAGGGGGCATGAGACCCAGTACTTC. It is translated as CASTLGRGHETQYF. The chain employs TRBV2 and TRBJ2-5, with D tentatively TRBD1 or TRBD2 (7 bases each). Germline V lookup: CDR1 SNHLY, CDR2 FYNNEI. Trimming removed 7 bases from V and 5 bases from J, with 17 bases in between. CDR3 length: 14 amino acids. The full variable domain, rest sourced from reference TRBV2 and TRBJ2-5, is EPEVTQTPSHQVTQMGQEVILRCVPISNHLYFYWYRQILGQKVEFLVSFYNNEISEKSEIFDDQFSVERPDGSNFTLKIRSTKLEDSAMYFCASTLGRGHETQYFGPGTRLLVL.